The 28 T cell receptor beta chains below come from one sample, sequenced in a study of technical replicates of blood from a handful of donors. Measured with immunoSEQ multiplex PCR; TCRdb has only the in-frame clones, and not every one. This table holds under 70,000 clones, 92% found once. Material for sequencing was T cells isolated from PBMCs. The origin of the receptors is a human donor in good health.

The rearrangement joins TRBV18 to TRBJ1-1, with TRBD1 matching over 7 bases. The CDR3 runs to 14 residues. J was trimmed by 1 base and V by 5 bases; bases with no gene match: 4. Germline V lookup: CDR1 KGHSH, CDR2 LQKENI. CDR3 sequence (DNA): TGTGCCAGCTCATTGGGACAGACGAACACTGAAGCTTTCTTT. This translates into CASSLGQTNTEAFF.

The rearrangement links TRBV7-2 to TRBJ2-7; tentative D call: TRBD2 (6 bases). V lost 3 bases and J lost 3, with 12 bases in between. The CDR3 sequence is 14 residues long. Germline-derived CDR1 and CDR2 are SGHTA and FQGNSA. In DNA, the CDR3 is TGTGCCAGCAGCTTTTTAGCGGACAACTACGAGCAGTACTTC. This codes for CASSFLADNYEQYF.

J is TRBJ2-7 and V is TRBV15; 14 bases are shared with TRBD2. V was clipped by 4 bases and J by 3 bases; unmatched bases: 5. Germline CDR1 LNHNV, CDR2 YYDKDF (reference sequence). This CDR3 is 16 amino acids long. DNA for the CDR3: TGTGCCACCAGCACTGGGACTAGCGGGAGTGTCTACGAGCAGTACTTC. The encoded protein is CATSTGTSGSVYEQYF.

The chain recombines TRBV27 with TRBJ2-7; D is uncertain. Germline V gene sequence: CDR1 MNHEY, CDR2 SMNVEV (reference sequence). V was pared by 8 bases and J by 3 bases, with 5 bases between. The CDR3 has 10 amino acids. CDR3 amino acids: CASGLYEQYF. The CDR3 nucleotides are TGTGCCAGCGGCCTCTACGAGCAGTACTTC.

This chain connects TRBV19 to TRBJ1-5; a possible D gene is TRBD1 (6 bases). Germline CDR1 is LNHDA and CDR2 is SQIVND (reference sequence). The CDR3 consists of 18 residues. Trimming left V 7 bases short and J 0 bases short, with 22 bases between. CDR3 protein: CASTLGQILGFSNQPQHF. CDR3 DNA: TGTGCCAGTACCCTAGGACAGATTTTAGGTTTTAGCAATCAGCCCCAGCATTTT.

This rearrangement joins TRBV29-1 to TRBJ1-2; 9 bases are a match to TRBD1. V trimming: 7 bases; J trimming: 6 bases; junction bases outside the gene matches: 6. Looked up from germline, CDR1 is SQVTM and CDR2 is ANQGSEA. The CDR3 is 12 amino acids. Here the CDR3 reads CSAPGQGHGYTF. The CDR3 DNA sequence: TGCAGCGCCCCGGGACAGGGACATGGCTACACCTTC.

The V call is TRBV6-1, the J call TRBJ2-5; D gene ambiguous. The CDR3 has 13 amino acids. V lost 2 bases to trimming and J lost 2 bases, with 6 bases between them. The germline CDR1 and CDR2 sequences are MNHNS and SASEGT. In DNA form, the CDR3 reads TGTGCCAGCAGTGAACGGTTACAAGAGACCCAGTACTTC. Translated, it gives CASSERLQETQYF.

The V and J genes are TRBV10-3 and TRBJ2-2, with 8 bases that match TRBD1. Germline CDR1 reads ENHRY; CDR2 reads SYGVKD. J was trimmed by 6 bases and V by 2 bases; bases with no gene match: 11. This CDR3 region has 17 residues. The CDR3 region has the DNA TGTGCCATCAGTGAGACACCAGGACAGGGCTGGGCCGGGGAGCTGTTTTTT. Translation gives CAISETPGQGWAGELFF.

The chain links TRBV6-5 to TRBJ1-2; 9 nucleotides line up with TRBD1. The CDR3 contains 15 residues. CDR1 and CDR2 from the germline V gene are MNHEY and SVGAGI. The V segment lost 4 bases and the J segment 4 bases; nucleotides outside the gene matches: 7. The CDR3 DNA reads as TGTGCCAGCAGTTCGGGACAGGGAAGTCTCTATGGCTACACCTTC. This codes for CASSSGQGSLYGYTF.

The chain has TRBV9 and TRBJ2-1, with D possibly matching TRBD2 (6 bases). This CDR3 is built from 15 residues. Trimming removed 0 bases at V and 3 bases at J, with 10 bases between. The germline V gene has CDR1 SGDLS and CDR2 YYNGEE. The CDR3 is CASSVGNSGYNEQFF. The DNA for the CDR3 is TGTGCCAGCAGCGTAGGGAATAGCGGCTACAATGAGCAGTTCTTC.

This clone was found once. The rearrangement joins TRBV7-9 to TRBJ2-3; 8 bases map to TRBD2. Germline loops: CDR1 SEHNR, CDR2 FQNEAQ (reference sequence). J was trimmed by 5 bases and V by 4 bases; bases with no gene match: 8. CDR3 length: 15 amino acids. For the CDR3, the DNA is TGTGCCAGCAGCTCCAGCGGGAGTCCCGGAGATACGCAGTATTTT. Amino acid sequence: CASSSSGSPGDTQYF.

The DNA for the CDR3 is TGTGCCAGCAGCGACGGACAGGTTGGCTACACCTTC. Its protein product is CASSDGQVGYTF. This sequence joins TRBV7-9 and TRBJ1-2; 7 bases align to TRBD1. The trim removed 5 bases at V and 7 bases at J, leaving 4 bases unmatched. CDR3 length equals 12 residues. Germline assignment: CDR1 SEHNR and CDR2 FQNEAQ (reference sequence).

The chain employs TRBV27 and TRBJ1-5, with TRBD1 matching 8 bases. Looked up from germline, CDR1 is MNHEY and CDR2 is SMNVEV (reference sequence). The CDR3 has 17 amino acids. V was clipped by 5 bases and J by 0 bases; unmatched bases: 9. The CDR3 spells CASSLTPGQASNQPQHF. Written as DNA, the CDR3 is TGTGCCAGCAGTCTCACTCCGGGACAGGCTAGCAATCAGCCCCAGCATTTT.

This chain links TRBV5-1 with TRBJ1-1; D is possibly TRBD1 (6 bases). The V end lost 4 bases, the J end lost 1 base, and 17 bases lay between the germline ends. The germline V gene encodes CDR1 SGHRS and CDR2 YFSETQ. The CDR3 has 16 amino acids. The CDR3 sequence is CASSGDLGGGNTEAFF. In DNA, the CDR3 is TGCGCCAGCAGCGGAGACTTGGGAGGGGGGAACACTGAAGCTTTCTTT.

The chain uses TRBV5-1 and TRBJ1-1, with D hard to call. This CDR3 is built from 14 residues. Trimming stripped 0 bases from V and 1 base from J, with 7 bases between. Germline V gives CDR1 SGHRS, CDR2 YFSETQ. CDR3 region: CASSLVVGNTEAFF. The CDR3 bases are TGCGCCAGCAGCTTGGTTGTCGGGAACACTGAAGCTTTCTTT.

The chain is built from TRBV5-1 and TRBJ1-4; 10 bases line up with TRBD1. Germline-derived CDR1 and CDR2 are SGHRS and YFSETQ. The CDR3 totals 14 residues. With 3 bases clipped from V and 8 bases from J, the junction kept 4 bases outside the gene matches. The CDR3 spells CASSWRTGGEKLFF. CDR3 nucleotide sequence: TGCGCCAGCAGCTGGCGGACAGGGGGGGAAAAACTGTTTTTT.

This chain joins TRBV19 and TRBJ2-6; D remains ambiguous. The germline V gene has CDR1 LNHDA and CDR2 SQIVND (reference sequence). V was shortened by 5 bases and J by 1 base, with 9 bases between the two germline ends. The CDR3 is 15 amino acids. CDR3 region: CASSQSVSGANVLTF. The CDR3 DNA reads TGTGCCAGTAGTCAATCAGTATCTGGGGCCAACGTCCTGACTTTC. Supplemented by reference TRBV19 and TRBJ2-6, the full variable domain reads DGGITQSPKYLFRKEGQNVTLSCEQNLNHDAMYWYRQDPGQGLRLIYYSQIVNDFQKGDIAEGYSVSREKKESFPLTVTSAQKNPTAFYLCASSQSVSGANVLTFGAGSRLTVL.

This clone was counted once. The genes are TRBV10-2 and TRBJ2-5; 8 nucleotides match TRBD1. In germline, CDR1 is WSHSY, CDR2 SAAADI. CDR3 length: 16 residues. V was clipped by 3 bases and J by 5 bases; unmatched bases: 11. The CDR3 loop is CASSDPDREVPETQYF. The CDR3 DNA is TGCGCCAGCAGTGACCCGGACAGGGAAGTGCCGGAGACCCAGTACTTC.

The rearrangement joins TRBV27 to TRBJ1-4; D gene unclear. The CDR3 has 15 residues. The germline CDR1 and CDR2 sequences are MNHEY and SMNVEV (reference sequence). Trimming took 5 bases from V and 4 from J, leaving 14 bases between them. The CDR3 nucleotides read TGTGCCAGCAGTCAAAGTCAACTTCATAATGAAAAACTGTTTTTT. Translation gives CASSQSQLHNEKLFF.

The J gene is TRBJ2-6, the V gene TRBV6-1; perhaps TRBD2 as D (5 bases). Germline values: CDR1 MNHNS, CDR2 SASEGT. The CDR3 consists of 16 residues. V shed 4 bases and J shed 0 bases, with 10 bases lying between them. The CDR3 sequence: CASSGTEGSGANVLTF. The CDR3 DNA reads TGTGCCAGCAGTGGAACCGAGGGCTCTGGGGCCAACGTCCTGACTTTC.

The chain is built from TRBV4-1 and TRBJ2-7; 7 bases align to TRBD2. After removal of 5 bases from V and 3 bases from J, the junction contained 7 bases not matched to a gene. Per the germline V gene, CDR1 is MGHRA and CDR2 is YSYEKL. CDR3 size: 14 residues. The CDR3 DNA follows: TGCGCCAGCAGCACGCCGGGACTACACTACGAGCAGTACTTC. Translating gives CASSTPGLHYEQYF.

As DNA, the CDR3 is TGTGCCAGCAGTTACGGCTGGCGGGATGAGCAGTTCTTC. Its protein is CASSYGWRDEQFF. The genes are TRBV6-6 and TRBJ2-1, with D tentatively TRBD2 (5 bases). This CDR3 is 13 amino acids long. Trimming stripped 2 bases from V and 8 bases from J, with 10 bases between. Germline values: CDR1 MNHNY, CDR2 SVGAGI (reference sequence).

The chain carries TRBV7-2 and TRBJ2-5; D is possibly TRBD1 (5 bases). The CDR3 is 16 amino acids. V lost 0 bases and J lost 1, with 12 bases in between. Per the germline V gene, CDR1 is SGHTA and CDR2 is FQGNSA. The CDR3 DNA reads TGTGCCAGCAGCTTAGCGGCAGGGCTAATCCAAGAGACCCAGTACTTC. As protein: CASSLAAGLIQETQYF.

The chain carries TRBV28 and TRBJ2-3, with 8 nucleotides matching TRBD1. CDR3 length: 14 amino acids. Per the germline V gene, CDR1 is MDHEN and CDR2 is SYDVKM. V was clipped by 4 bases and J by 2 bases; unmatched bases: 2. CDR3 coding DNA: TGTGCCAGCAGTTCAGGGGGCAACACAGATACGCAGTATTTT. Amino acids: CASSSGGNTDTQYF.

V and J are TRBV2 and TRBJ2-7; the D gene is possibly TRBD1 (7 bases). The CDR3 loop spans 14 amino acids. Germline values: CDR1 SNHLY, CDR2 FYNNEI. V lost 8 bases and J 2 bases, leaving 16 bases between the germline ends. CDR3: CASLRGRGAYEQYF. CDR3 in DNA: TGTGCCAGCCTCAGGGGCAGGGGGGCCTACGAGCAGTACTTC.

V and J are TRBV9 and TRBJ1-2; D gene uncertain. Germline lookup yields CDR1 SGDLS and CDR2 YYNGEE. Trimming shortened V by 3 bases and J by 8 bases, and 20 bases separated the two germline ends. The CDR3 runs 15 residues. CDR3 coding DNA: TGTGCCAGCAGCGCGTCCGAGAGAGGAAACCAGGGCTACACCTTC. Encoded protein: CASSASERGNQGYTF.

This chain links TRBV30 with TRBJ2-2; D remains ambiguous. V lost 3 bases and J lost 3, with 11 bases in between. The CDR3 consists of 14 residues. CDR1 GTSNPN and CDR2 SVGIG come from the germline V gene (reference sequence). The CDR3 DNA is TGTGCCTGGAGACGCGGTTTAGACACCGGGGAGCTGTTTTTT. Protein sequence: CAWRRGLDTGELFF.

The V and J genes are TRBV9 and TRBJ2-1; the D gene is possibly TRBD2 (6 bases). CDR1 is SGDLS, CDR2 YYNGEE, per germline. V lost 0 bases to trimming and J lost 3 bases, with 10 bases between them. This CDR3 comprises 15 residues. In DNA, the CDR3 is TGTGCCAGCAGCGTAGACGGGAGTAACTACAATGAGCAGTTCTTC. Translating it yields CASSVDGSNYNEQFF.